These T cell receptor beta chains were read from a single sample in a study of blood T cell repertoires in COVID-19. Profiling relied on immunoSEQ multiplex PCR, and the TCRdb table lists in-frame clones only, not all of them. The top ten clones hold around 7.7% of a sample with some 150,000 clones, approximately 84% of them seen once. Sequences were obtained from peripheral blood. These receptors came from a man aged 35 to 55 who had recovered from COVID-19. Each CDR3 is given with its conserved first and last residue. Fields, in order: V gene, D gene, CDR3 length, J gene, clone size, CDR3 DNA, CDR3 protein. The D gene is left open where the match is weak. Size tells how often a clone was seen (once, few, many) or the class of an expanded clone, and some rows leave it out.

>TRBV25-1|-|14|TRBJ1-3|-
TGTGCCAGCAGTCAGGGCCTCTCTGGAAACACCATATATTTT
CASSQGLSGNTIYF
>TRBV6-2/TRBV6-3|TRBD2|14|TRBJ2-5|-
TGTGCCAGCAGCGCCGGACTAGCCTTCGAGACCCAGTACTTC
CASSAGLAFETQYF
>TRBV4-2|-|13|TRBJ2-7|-
TGTGCCAGCAGCCAAGGCCGGGTCTACGAGCAGTACTTC
CASSQGRVYEQYF
>TRBV2|-|15|TRBJ1-6|-
TGTGCCAGCATGGGGGGTTCGTCCTATAATTCACCCCTCCACTTT
CASMGGSSYNSPLHF
>TRBV2|TRBD1|14|TRBJ1-4|once
TGTGCCAGCAGCCAGACAGGGGCGGGTGAAAAACTGTTTTTT
CASSQTGAGEKLFF
>TRBV7-9|TRBD1|14|TRBJ1-4|-
TGTGCCAGCAGCTTAGTCGGACAGGGGGCAAAACTGTTTTTT
CASSLVGQGAKLFF
>TRBV7-9|TRBD2|16|TRBJ2-1|-
TGTGCCAGCAGCTCCGGGACTAGCGGGAGCTACAATGAGCAGTTCTTC
CASSSGTSGSYNEQFF
>TRBV4-1|TRBD2|15|TRBJ2-6|-
TGCGCCAGCAGCCAAGGTTGGGGGGGTAGGAACGTCCTGACTTTC
CASSQGWGGRNVLTF
>TRBV29-1|TRBD1|12|TRBJ2-1|-
TGCAGCGGGACAGGGGGCTGGGATGAGCAGTTCTTC
CSGTGGWDEQFF
>TRBV3-1/TRBV3-2|-|16|TRBJ2-2|-
TGTGCCAGCAGCCAATCACGGCGGGGGCCCACCGGGGAGCTGTTTTTT
CASSQSRRGPTGELFF
>TRBV7-8|TRBD1|17|TRBJ2-2|-
TGTGCCAGCAGCTTAGCGCCAGGGGGCCGGAACACCGGGGAGCTGTTTTTT
CASSLAPGGRNTGELFF
>TRBV30|-|13|TRBJ1-1|-
TGTGCCTGGAGTGACGAGCGGGCGGGCGAAGCTTTCTTT
CAWSDERAGEAFF
>TRBV4-1|-|12|TRBJ2-5|-
TGCGCCAGCAGCCAAACCGGGGAGACCCAGTACTTC
CASSQTGETQYF
>TRBV9|TRBD2|15|TRBJ2-1|-
TGTGCCAGCAGCCCCCGGACTAGCGGGAGTAATGAGCAGTTCTTC
CASSPRTSGSNEQFF
>TRBV11-2|-|13|TRBJ2-5|-
TGTGCCAGCAGCCTTACTAGCTTGAGGGCCCAGTACTTC
CASSLTSLRAQYF
>TRBV29-1|-|14|TRBJ2-7|once
TGCAGCGTTCGGCCTACAGGGTCTAGCTACGAGCAGTACTTC
CSVRPTGSSYEQYF
>TRBV29-1|TRBD1|13|TRBJ1-2|-
TGCAGCGTCCGCCACAGGGGAGCCTATGGCTACACCTTC
CSVRHRGAYGYTF
>TRBV9|TRBD1|16|TRBJ1-4|-
TGTGCCAGCAGCCCACCCGACAGGGGGCAATATGAAAAACTGTTTTTT
CASSPPDRGQYEKLFF
>TRBV19|-|12|TRBJ2-3|-
TGTGCCAGCCGAAGGGAGCAAAGCACGCAGTATTTT
CASRREQSTQYF
>TRBV28|-|13|TRBJ2-1|few
TGTGCCAGCAGTCCCCCCCCGGGGAATGAGCAGTTCTTC
CASSPPPGNEQFF
>TRBV6-5|TRBD1|14|TRBJ1-5|-
TGTGCCAGCAGGGTGGACAGGGTAAATCAGCCCCAGCATTTT
CASRVDRVNQPQHF
>TRBV30|TRBD2|15|TRBJ2-7|-
TGTGCCTGGAGTGGGACTAGCGGCGTGGCCTACGAGCAGTACTTC
CAWSGTSGVAYEQYF
>TRBV18|-|16|TRBJ2-1|-
TGTGCCAGCTCACCAATCGGAGGGAGTACCTACAATGAGCAGTTCTTC
CASSPIGGSTYNEQFF
>TRBV5-1|TRBD2|18|TRBJ2-1|-
TGCGCCAGCAGCTTGCCAGCGGGAGCCCTTGGGACCTACAATGAGCAGTTCTTC
CASSLPAGALGTYNEQFF
>TRBV4-2|-|16|TRBJ1-1|few
TGTGCCAGCAGCCAAATAAATGGAGGGATGGGCACTGAAGCTTTCTTT
CASSQINGGMGTEAFF
>TRBV27|TRBD1|13|TRBJ1-2|-
TGTGCCAGCAGTCCACGCTCAGGGGGTGGCTACACCTTC
CASSPRSGGGYTF
>TRBV4-1|TRBD1|16|TRBJ2-7|-
TGCGCCAGCAGCCAAGATGACAGGGAAAAAAACTACGAGCAGTACTTC
CASSQDDREKNYEQYF
>TRBV19|-|14|TRBJ1-1|-
TGTGCCAGTAGTCATGGGGAGGGAGGCACTGAAGCTTTCTTT
CASSHGEGGTEAFF
>TRBV6-6|-|12|TRBJ1-1|-
TGTGCCAGCAGTTCCCTCTCCACTGAAGCTTTCTTT
CASSSLSTEAFF
>TRBV4-1|TRBD1|14|TRBJ2-5|-
TGCGCCAGCAGCCAAGAGACAGGGGCTAAGACCCAGTACTTC
CASSQETGAKTQYF
>TRBV9|TRBD1|15|TRBJ1-6|few
TGTGCCAGCAGCGTGCAGGGGGCATGGAATTCACCCCTCCACTTT
CASSVQGAWNSPLHF
>TRBV5-4|TRBD2|16|TRBJ2-1|few
TGTGCCAGCAGCTTGCTGGCTCTAGCGGGACTAAATGAGCAGTTCTTC
CASSLLALAGLNEQFF
>TRBV19|TRBD1|15|TRBJ1-6|-
TGTGCCAGTAGTATAGCTGGACAGGGAATTTCACCCCTCCACTTT
CASSIAGQGISPLHF
>TRBV6-2/TRBV6-3|-|16|TRBJ1-2|-
TGTGCCAGCAGTTCCAAATCGACCGGGACACCGTATGGCTACACCTTC
CASSSKSTGTPYGYTF
>TRBV6-4|-|13|TRBJ2-3|once
TGTGCCAGCAGCAGGGAAAGCACAGATACGCAGTATTTT
CASSRESTDTQYF
>TRBV6-1|-|14|TRBJ2-7|-
TGTGCCAGCAGTGAACCTGAAGAGGGCTACGAGCAGTACTTC
CASSEPEEGYEQYF
>TRBV18|-|16|TRBJ2-7|-
TGTGCCAGCTCACCCCAAGGAGGGCACAACCCCTACGAGCAGTACTTC
CASSPQGGHNPYEQYF
>TRBV16|-|16|TRBJ1-2|once
TGTGCCAGCAGCCAATCCCGAGGTTCGGGGGACTATGGCTACACCTTC
CASSQSRGSGDYGYTF
>TRBV10-3|-|15|TRBJ1-2|-
TGTGCCATCTATACTCAACGGACAGATAGGGAGGGCTACACCTTC
CAIYTQRTDREGYTF
>TRBV28|-|13|TRBJ2-7|-
TGTGCCAGCACCCAGACTGCTCACTACGAGCAGTACTTC
CASTQTAHYEQYF
>TRBV5-4|-|13|TRBJ2-6|-
TGTGCCAGCAGCCGTACTGGGGCCAACGTCCTGACTTTC
CASSRTGANVLTF
>TRBV7-2|-|15|TRBJ1-3|-
TGTGCCAGCAGCTTATCTCCGGGTTCTGGAAACACCATATATTTT
CASSLSPGSGNTIYF
>TRBV5-4|TRBD1|15|TRBJ2-7|-
TGTGCCAGCAGCTTGTGGGGACAGGCGATCTACGAGCAGTACTTC
CASSLWGQAIYEQYF